This TCR beta chain was profiled in a study of cytomegalovirus exposure and HLA in healthy donors. In germline, CDR1 is SGHTA, CDR2 FQGNSA. The V and J ends lost 7 bases and 0 bases respectively, with 19 bases between them. The CDR3 has 17 amino acids. PCR used 60 Vbeta primers and 13 Jbeta primers. Sequencing used immunoSEQ multiplex PCR; TCRdb keeps in-frame clones, though not all of them. The data show about 160,000 clones, about 72% seen once. This receptor was taken from a middle-aged man in good health and CMV-seropositive. J is TRBJ1-3 and V is TRBV7-2; the D is unclear. The sequenced material came from PBMCs. The CDR3 is CASNFGGGVNSGNTIYF. The CDR3 DNA reads as TGTGCCAGCAACTTTGGTGGCGGAGTAAACTCTGGAAACACCATATATTTT.